The clone carrying this T cell receptor beta chain was seen a handful of times. This sample is part of a study of T-cell reconstitution after alpha-beta-depleted transplantation in children. A library of TCRbeta sequences, prepared with unique molecular identifiers, was generated. MiXCR was run by TCRdb on the PCR reads, yielding one entry per CDR3 protein. The sample has around 45,000 distinct CDR3 sequences, around 56% seen once. Trimming left V 3 bases short and J 4 bases short, with 13 bases between. CDR1 and CDR2 from the germline V gene are MNHEY and SVGEGT. The CDR3 spans 15 residues. This receptor was identified in a boy under two years old with SCID, due to receive a stem cell transplant. The source material was peripheral blood, sampled before TCRalphabeta/CD19-depleted stem cell transplant. The chain is built from TRBV6-2 or TRBV6-3 and TRBJ2-1, with D possibly matching TRBD2 (6 bases). CDR3 nucleotide sequence: TGTGCCAGCAGTTATTTGGGTAGCGGATACAATGAGCAGTTCTTC. Amino acid sequence: CASSYLGSGYNEQFF.